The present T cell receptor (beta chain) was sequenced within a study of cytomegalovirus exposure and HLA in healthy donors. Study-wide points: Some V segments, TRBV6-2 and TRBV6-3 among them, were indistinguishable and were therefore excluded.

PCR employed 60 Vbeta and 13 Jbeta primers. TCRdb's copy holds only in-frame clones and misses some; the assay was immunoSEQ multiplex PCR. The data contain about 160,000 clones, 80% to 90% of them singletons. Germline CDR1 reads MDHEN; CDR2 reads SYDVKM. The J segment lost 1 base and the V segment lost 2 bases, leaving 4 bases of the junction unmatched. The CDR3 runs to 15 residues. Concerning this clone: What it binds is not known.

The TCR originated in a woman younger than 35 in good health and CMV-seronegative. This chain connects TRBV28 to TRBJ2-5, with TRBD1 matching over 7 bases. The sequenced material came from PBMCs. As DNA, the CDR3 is TGTGCCAGCAGTTTACCACAGGGGCCCCAAGAGACCCAGTACTTC. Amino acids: CASSLPQGPQETQYF.